These 27 T cell receptor beta chains were all obtained from the same sample, sequenced in a study of T cell responses to AZD1222 COVID-19 vaccine. Clones were sequenced by immunoSEQ multiplex PCR, and TCRdb holds only the in-frame ones, with some missing. This table has about 100,000 clones, around nine tenths appearing once. Sequencing was performed on peripheral blood, taken on day 0 of AZD1222 vaccination. These receptors came from an adult in good health.

The gene calls are TRBV12-3 or TRBV12-4 and TRBJ2-3; no clear D. This CDR3 contains 11 residues. V lost 8 bases and J lost 6, with 9 bases in between. The CDR3 protein is CASRFRDTQYF. CDR3 nucleotides: TGTGCCAGCCGCTTCAGGGATACGCAGTATTTT.

The chain links TRBV6-2 or TRBV6-3 to TRBJ1-1; D remains ambiguous. The CDR3 is 14 amino acids. The germline CDR1 and CDR2 sequences are MNHEY and SVGEGT. The V gene lost 5 bases and the J gene lost 1 base, with 11 bases spanning the gap. The DNA of the CDR3 is TGTGCCAGCAGTGTTACGAACTGGAACACTGAAGCTTTCTTT. It is translated as CASSVTNWNTEAFF.

The J gene is TRBJ2-5, the V gene TRBV28, with D perhaps matching TRBD1 (6 bases). Trimming took 7 bases from V and 1 from J, leaving 16 bases between them. The germline V gene has CDR1 MDHEN and CDR2 SYDVKM. The CDR3 has 15 amino acids. The CDR3 loop reads CASNGAGEGQETQYF. CDR3 sequence (DNA): TGTGCCAGCAATGGAGCAGGGGAAGGCCAAGAGACCCAGTACTTC.

The genes are TRBV28 and TRBJ1-1, with no clear D. Germline assignment: CDR1 MDHEN and CDR2 SYDVKM. Trimming took 2 bases from V and 6 from J, leaving 7 bases between them. The CDR3 extends over 12 amino acids. In DNA form, the CDR3 reads TGTGCCAGCAGTTTAGCTGGGTCTGAAGCTTTCTTT. Translated: CASSLAGSEAFF.

The count of this clone is one. The chain links TRBV5-4 to TRBJ2-7, with TRBD1 matching 7 bases. The germline CDR1 and CDR2 sequences are SGHNT and YYREEE (reference sequence). This CDR3 comprises 15 residues. V was pared by 0 bases and J by 1 base, with 4 bases of the junction left unmatched. CDR3 nucleotide sequence: TGTGCCAGCAGCTTGGCCAGGGGGTTTTCCTACGAGCAGTACTTC. Its protein product is CASSLARGFSYEQYF. Using reference TRBV5-4 and TRBJ2-7 for the parts outside the CDR3, the full variable domain is ETGVTQSPTHLIKTRGQQVTLRCSSQSGHNTVSWYQQALGQGPQFIFQYYREEENGRGNFPPRFSGLQFPNYSSELNVNALELDDSALYLCASSLARGFSYEQYFGPGTRLTVT.

V is TRBV24-1 and J is TRBJ1-6, with 7 bases identical to TRBD1. Germline assignment: CDR1 KGHDR and CDR2 SFDVKD. The CDR3 extends over 13 amino acids. After removal of 11 bases from V and 2 bases from J, the junction contained 2 bases not matched to a gene. CDR3 protein: CASDRAYNSPLHF. CDR3 in DNA: TGTGCCAGCGACAGGGCCTATAATTCACCCCTCCACTTT.

This chain joins TRBV9 and TRBJ2-1, with TRBD2 matching over 8 bases. The length of the CDR3 is 18 residues. Germline CDR1 and CDR2: SGDLS and YYNGEE. V lost 1 base and J lost 1; bases outside the gene matches: 10. The DNA for the CDR3 is TGTGCCAGCAGCGTACCTAGCGGGCAGATTCGATCCTACAATGAGCAGTTCTTC. It translates to CASSVPSGQIRSYNEQFF.

The chain carries TRBV7-3 and TRBJ2-3; D call uncertain. V lost 5 bases to trimming and J lost 1 base, with 10 bases between them. The CDR3 loop spans 14 amino acids. Per germline, CDR1 SGHTA and CDR2 FQGTGA. CDR3 DNA: TGTGCCAGCAGCCTATCACTGGGCACAGATACGCAGTATTTT. Translating it yields CASSLSLGTDTQYF. The full variable domain, its missing parts supplied by reference TRBV7-3 and TRBJ2-3, is GAGVSQTPSNKVTEKGKYVELRCDPISGHTALYWYRQSLGQGPEFLIYFQGTGAADDSGLPNDRFFAVRPEGSVSTLKIQRTERGDSAVYLCASSLSLGTDTQYFGPGTRLTVL.

The chain combines TRBV11-2 with TRBJ2-1; 14 bases agree with TRBD2. With V trimmed by 2 bases and J by 10 bases, 4 bases remained unmatched. This CDR3 is built from 15 residues. Germline lookup yields CDR1 SGHAT and CDR2 FQNNGV. The CDR3 coding sequence is TGTGCCAGCAGCTTATCTCGACTAGCGGGAGGGGAGCAGTTCTTC. It encodes CASSLSRLAGGEQFF.

This chain uses TRBV27 with TRBJ1-3; no firm D call. CDR3 length equals 12 residues. V lost 6 bases and J lost 4, with 7 bases in between. Germline V gives CDR1 MNHEY, CDR2 SMNVEV (reference sequence). The CDR3 DNA reads TGTGCCAGCAGGGGAAACGGAAACACCATATATTTT. Translated: CASRGNGNTIYF.

The V gene is TRBV11-3, the J gene TRBJ1-3; D ambiguous. Germline values: CDR1 SGHNT, CDR2 YENEEA. V was trimmed by 4 bases and J by 0 bases, leaving 4 bases between them. This CDR3 is built from 13 residues. The CDR3 loop reads CASSSGSGNTIYF. The CDR3, as DNA: TGTGCCAGCAGCTCTGGCTCTGGAAACACCATATATTTT.

The genes are TRBV5-5 and TRBJ1-1, with D hard to call. Trimming removed 4 bases at V and 0 bases at J, with 7 bases between. The V gene's germline CDR1 is SGHKS and CDR2 YYEKEE (reference sequence). This CDR3 contains 13 residues. The CDR3 bases are TGTGCCAGCAGCCCTCAGATGAACACTGAAGCTTTCTTT. Translated: CASSPQMNTEAFF. Drawing the rest from reference TRBV5-5 and TRBJ1-1, the complete variable domain is DAGVTQSPTHLIKTRGQQVTLRCSPISGHKSVSWYQQVLGQGPQFIFQYYEKEERGRGNFPDRFSARQFPNYSSELNVNALLLGDSALYLCASSPQMNTEAFFGQGTRLTVV.

V is TRBV19 and J is TRBJ2-1, with D tentatively TRBD1 or TRBD2 (5 bases each). Germline V gene data show CDR1 as LNHDA and CDR2 as SQIVND (reference sequence). The CDR3 is made up of 10 amino acids. Trimming removed 10 bases from V and 7 bases from J, with 8 bases in between. In DNA form, the CDR3 reads TGTGCCACCGAGGGGAATGAGCAGTTCTTC. The encoded protein is CATEGNEQFF.

This sequence joins TRBV3-1 (or the pseudogene TRBV3-2) and TRBJ2-4; 9 nucleotides match TRBD2. CDR3 length equals 17 residues. The J segment lost 6 bases and the V segment lost 0 bases, leaving 9 bases of the junction unmatched. Germline CDR1 reads LGHDT; CDR2 reads YNNKEL (reference sequence). CDR3 residues: CASSQDSGGGASNIQYF. In DNA form, the CDR3 reads TGTGCCAGCAGCCAAGACAGCGGCGGGGGGGCCTCAAACATTCAGTACTTC.

The chain joins TRBV3-1 (or the pseudogene TRBV3-2) to TRBJ2-7, with 12 bases lining up with TRBD2. From germline, CDR1 is LGHDT and CDR2 YNNKEL (reference sequence). The ends lost 8 bases at V and 4 bases at J; junction bases unmatched: 0. The CDR3 length is 12 residues. CDR3 amino acids: CASGLAGYEQYF. The CDR3 DNA follows: TGTGCCAGCGGACTAGCGGGGTACGAGCAGTACTTC.

The gene calls are TRBV10-3 and TRBJ1-1, with D possibly TRBD1 on 5 matching bases. CDR3 length: 14 amino acids. The germline CDR1 and CDR2 sequences are ENHRY and SYGVKD. Trimming took off 3 bases at V and 1 base at J, with 9 bases between the two ends. The DNA for the CDR3 is TGTGCCATCAGTGAAATAGGGGCGAACACTGAAGCTTTCTTT. As protein: CAISEIGANTEAFF.

This clone has only one observation. The rearrangement uses TRBV5-4 and TRBJ1-1; TRBD1 aligns across 7 bases. Looked up from germline, CDR1 is SGHNT and CDR2 is YYREEE (reference sequence). With 3 bases clipped from V and 3 bases from J, the junction kept 5 bases outside the gene matches. The CDR3 extends over 14 amino acids. The CDR3 loop reads CASSSDRIHTEAFF. As DNA, the CDR3 is TGTGCCAGCAGCTCGGACAGGATCCACACTGAAGCTTTCTTT.

The chain has TRBV7-9 and TRBJ1-4, with TRBD1 as a possible D gene (5 bases). The germline V gene has CDR1 SEHNR and CDR2 FQNEAQ (reference sequence). CDR3 length: 15 residues. The V and J ends lost 5 bases and 5 bases respectively, with 15 bases between them. CDR3 region: CASSNGGDSNEKLFF. DNA of the CDR3: TGTGCCAGCAGCAACGGGGGGGACTCAAATGAAAAACTGTTTTTT.

V is TRBV9 and J is TRBJ2-1; 9 bases align to TRBD2. J lost 13 bases, V lost 3 bases, and 11 bases had no gene match. Germline V CDR1 and CDR2: SGDLS, YYNGEE. This CDR3 comprises 14 residues. CDR3 in amino acids: CASSAKIAGDLQFF. Here the CDR3 DNA reads TGTGCCAGCAGCGCAAAAATAGCGGGAGACCTACAGTTCTTC.

V and J are TRBV4-1 and TRBJ1-5, with TRBD1 as a possible D gene (5 bases). Germline loops: CDR1 MGHRA, CDR2 YSYEKL. The germline V and J ends were trimmed by 2 bases and 7 bases, with 12 bases remaining between them. The CDR3 extends over 14 amino acids. CDR3: CASSQIGTGQPQHF. DNA of the CDR3: TGCGCCAGCAGCCAAATCGGGACCGGCCAGCCCCAGCATTTT.

The rearrangement links TRBV5-5 to TRBJ1-5, with TRBD1 identical over 9 bases. Trimming cost V 4 bases and J 7 bases; bases outside gene matches: 9. This CDR3 comprises 15 residues. Germline-derived CDR1 and CDR2 are SGHKS and YYEKEE (reference sequence). In DNA, the CDR3 is TGTGCCAGCAGCCAGGACAGGGGATATTTGCAGCCCCAGCATTTT. Its translation: CASSQDRGYLQPQHF.

This rearrangement joins TRBV5-4 to TRBJ2-5, with no clear D. V lost 0 bases, J lost 6 bases, and 6 bases lay in between. The CDR3 is made up of 12 amino acids. From germline, CDR1 is SGHNT and CDR2 YYREEE (reference sequence). The CDR3 region has the DNA TGTGCCAGCAGCTTGGAAGGCCAGACCCAGTACTTC. Its translation: CASSLEGQTQYF.

The chain employs TRBV9 and TRBJ2-2; D may match TRBD1 or TRBD2 (6 bases each). The CDR3 extends over 13 amino acids. Looked up from germline, CDR1 is SGDLS and CDR2 is YYNGEE. Trimming took 3 bases from V and 15 from J, leaving 18 bases between them. The CDR3 reads CASSERGQGRLFF. The CDR3, as DNA: TGTGCCAGCAGCGAAAGAGGGCAGGGGAGGTTGTTTTTT.

The chain employs TRBV2 and TRBJ1-6; 9 nucleotides match TRBD1. The CDR3 loop spans 14 amino acids. Germline V gene sequence: CDR1 SNHLY, CDR2 FYNNEI. DNA of the CDR3: TGTGCGACAAATCACAGGGACAGGGTTTCACCCCTCCACTTT. Protein product: CATNHRDRVSPLHF.

The V and J genes are TRBV5-1 and TRBJ1-2; D is ambiguous. The germline CDR1 and CDR2 sequences are SGHRS and YFSETQ. CDR3 length equals 15 residues. V lost 0 bases and J 2 bases, leaving 11 bases between the germline ends. DNA of the CDR3: TGCGCCAGCAGCTTGGAGGTAGGCGCGAACTATGGCTACACCTTC. Its protein product is CASSLEVGANYGYTF.

The chain couples TRBV30 to TRBJ2-7; no clear D. The germline V gene has CDR1 GTSNPN and CDR2 SVGIG (reference sequence). The CDR3 length is 10 residues. V dropped 7 bases and J dropped 5 bases, with 9 bases sitting between them. The CDR3 loop is CASGRDEQYF. The DNA of the CDR3 is TGTGCCTCCGGACGGGACGAGCAGTACTTC.

V and J are TRBV28 and TRBJ2-7; TRBD2 matches at 7 bases. CDR1 is MDHEN and CDR2 is SYDVKM in the germline V gene. V shed 6 bases, J shed 2 bases, and the junction held 7 bases outside the gene matches. There are 14 residues in the CDR3. This chain's CDR3 is CASRKPGLTYEQYF. As DNA, the CDR3 is TGTGCCAGCAGAAAGCCGGGACTAACCTACGAGCAGTACTTC.